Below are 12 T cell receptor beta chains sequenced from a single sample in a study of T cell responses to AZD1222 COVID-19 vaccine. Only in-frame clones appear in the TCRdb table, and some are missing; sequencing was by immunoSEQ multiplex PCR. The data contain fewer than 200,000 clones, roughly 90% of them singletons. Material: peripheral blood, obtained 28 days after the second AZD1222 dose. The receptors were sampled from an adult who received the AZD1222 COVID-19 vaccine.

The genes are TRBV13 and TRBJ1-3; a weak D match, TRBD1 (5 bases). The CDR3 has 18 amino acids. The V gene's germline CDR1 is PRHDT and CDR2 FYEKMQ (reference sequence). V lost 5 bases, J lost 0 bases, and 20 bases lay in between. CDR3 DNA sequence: TGTGCCAGCAGCCCCCCGACGGGACGGAGAGACTCTGGAAACACCATATATTTT. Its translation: CASSPPTGRRDSGNTIYF.

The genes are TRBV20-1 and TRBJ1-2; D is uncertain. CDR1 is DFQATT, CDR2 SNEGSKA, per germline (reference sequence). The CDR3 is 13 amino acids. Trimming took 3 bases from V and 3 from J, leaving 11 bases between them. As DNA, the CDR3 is TGCAGTGCTAGTTTGGGAATCGACTATGGCTACACCTTC. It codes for CSASLGIDYGYTF.

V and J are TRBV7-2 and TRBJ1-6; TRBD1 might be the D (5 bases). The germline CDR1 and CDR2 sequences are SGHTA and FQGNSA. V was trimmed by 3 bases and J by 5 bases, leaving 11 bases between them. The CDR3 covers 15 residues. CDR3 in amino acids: CASSFRTPNNSPLHF. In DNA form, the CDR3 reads TGTGCCAGCAGCTTTAGGACACCAAATAATTCACCCCTCCACTTT.

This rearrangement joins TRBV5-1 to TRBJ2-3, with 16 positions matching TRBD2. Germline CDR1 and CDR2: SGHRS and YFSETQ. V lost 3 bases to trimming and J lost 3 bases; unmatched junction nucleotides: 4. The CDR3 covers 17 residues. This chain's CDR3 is CASSWGLAGGQTDTQYF. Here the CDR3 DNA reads TGCGCCAGCAGCTGGGGACTAGCGGGGGGGCAAACAGATACGCAGTATTTT.

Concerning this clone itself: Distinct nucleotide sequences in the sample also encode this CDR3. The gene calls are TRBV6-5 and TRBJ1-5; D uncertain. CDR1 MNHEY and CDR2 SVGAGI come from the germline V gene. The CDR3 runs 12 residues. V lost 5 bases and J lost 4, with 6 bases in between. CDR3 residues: CASSPPNQPQHF. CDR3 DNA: TGTGCCAGCAGTCCCCCAAATCAGCCCCAGCATTTT.

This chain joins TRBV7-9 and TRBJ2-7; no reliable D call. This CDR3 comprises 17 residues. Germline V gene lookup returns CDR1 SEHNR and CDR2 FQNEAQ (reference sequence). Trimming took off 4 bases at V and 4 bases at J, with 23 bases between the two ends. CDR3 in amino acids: CASSYPIGRLSLYEQYF. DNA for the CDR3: TGTGCCAGCAGCTACCCTATCGGTAGACTTTCTCTTTACGAGCAGTACTTC. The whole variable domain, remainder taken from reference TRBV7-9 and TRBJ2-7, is DTGVSQNPRHKITKRGQNVTFRCDPISEHNRLYWYRQTLGQGPEFLTYFQNEAQLEKSRLLSDRFSAERPKGSFSTLEIQRTEQGDSAMYLCASSYPIGRLSLYEQYFGPGTRLTVT.

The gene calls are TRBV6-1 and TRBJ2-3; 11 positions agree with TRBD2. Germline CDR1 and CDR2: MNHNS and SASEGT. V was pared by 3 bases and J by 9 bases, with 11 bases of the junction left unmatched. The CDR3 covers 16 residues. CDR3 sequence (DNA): TGTGCCAGCAGTGAGTCGGGTAGCGGGGGGGCCGGGACGCAGTATTTT. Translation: CASSESGSGGAGTQYF.

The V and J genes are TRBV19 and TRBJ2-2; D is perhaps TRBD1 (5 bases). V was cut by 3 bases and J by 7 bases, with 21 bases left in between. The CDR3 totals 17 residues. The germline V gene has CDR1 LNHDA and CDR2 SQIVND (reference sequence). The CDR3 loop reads CASSIGATGFSNGELFF. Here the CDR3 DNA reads TGTGCCAGTAGTATTGGGGCCACAGGATTTAGTAACGGGGAGCTGTTTTTT.

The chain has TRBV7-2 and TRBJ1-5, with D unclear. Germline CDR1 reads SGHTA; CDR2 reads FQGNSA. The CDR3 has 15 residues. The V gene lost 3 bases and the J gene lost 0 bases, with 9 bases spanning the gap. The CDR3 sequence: CASSFRPSSNQPQHF. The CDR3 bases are TGTGCCAGCAGCTTCCGCCCTTCTAGCAATCAGCCCCAGCATTTT.

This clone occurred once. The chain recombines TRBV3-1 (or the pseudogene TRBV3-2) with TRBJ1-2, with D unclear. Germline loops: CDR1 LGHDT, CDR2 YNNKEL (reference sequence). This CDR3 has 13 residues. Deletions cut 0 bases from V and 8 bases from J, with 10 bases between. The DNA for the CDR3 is TGTGCCAGCAGCCAAGAAAAGTCGGGGGGCTACACCTTC. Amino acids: CASSQEKSGGYTF.

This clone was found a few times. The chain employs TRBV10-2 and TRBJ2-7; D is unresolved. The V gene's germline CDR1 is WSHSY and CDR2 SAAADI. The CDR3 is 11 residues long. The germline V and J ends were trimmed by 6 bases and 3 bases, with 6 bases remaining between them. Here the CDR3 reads CASRADYEQYF. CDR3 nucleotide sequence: TGCGCCAGCAGGGCAGACTACGAGCAGTACTTC.

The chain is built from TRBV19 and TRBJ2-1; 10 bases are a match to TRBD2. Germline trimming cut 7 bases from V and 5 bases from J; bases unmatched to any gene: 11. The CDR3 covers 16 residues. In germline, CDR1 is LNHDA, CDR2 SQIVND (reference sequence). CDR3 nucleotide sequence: TGTGCCAGTATGGGCCCCCTAGCGGGGGAACACAATGAGCAGTTCTTC. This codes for CASMGPLAGEHNEQFF.